The 14 T cell receptor beta chains in this list originate from one sample, sequenced in a study of CXCR3-negative and CXCR3-positive naive CD8 T cells. The TRB cDNA libraries were prepared by 5' RACE with UMI labels. After re-calling the 5' RACE reads, TCRdb lists one entry per CDR3 protein, DNA absent. The sample table sets out around 90,000 distinct CDR3 sequences. The sequenced material came from naive CXCR3- CD8+ T cells from blood. Indicated subset: CD45RO-CCR7+CD27+CD95- naive CD8+ T cells lacking CXCR3 (TNR3-). All receptors derive from a human donor in good health. Some clones in this sample may be carry-over from other donors' samples.

The rearrangement links TRBV7-3 to TRBJ2-1; the TCRdb D gene call, TRBD1, has no DNA to confirm it. The CDR3 covers 15 residues. Germline CDR1 and CDR2: SGHTA and FQGTGA. CDR3 sequence: CASSPSQGLGDEQFF. Filled out from reference TRBV7-3 and TRBJ2-1, the complete variable domain reads GAGVSQTPSNKVTEKGKYVELRCDPISGHTALYWYRQSLGQGPEFLIYFQGTGAADDSGLPNDRFFAVRPEGSVSTLKIQRTERGDSAVYLCASSPSQGLGDEQFFGPGTRLTVL.

V gene TRBV29-1 combines with J gene TRBJ2-5; TCRdb outputs TRBD2, but without DNA this stays unchecked. This CDR3 contains 15 residues. Germline lookup yields CDR1 SQVTM and CDR2 ANQGSEA. CDR3 sequence reads: CSVDVREDLQETQYF.

The chain recombines TRBV5-5 with TRBJ2-3. Germline CDR1 reads SGHKS; CDR2 reads YYEKEE (reference sequence). CDR3 size: 15 residues. The CDR3 loop reads CASSLVVASTDTQYF.

The V call is TRBV4-3, the J call TRBJ2-3; TCRdb's D call of TRBD1 is untestable without DNA. This CDR3 contains 15 residues. CDR1 is LGHNA and CDR2 is YSLEER in the germline V gene. CDR3 region: CASSHSLGGTDTQYF.

This chain joins TRBV6-2 or TRBV6-3 and TRBJ2-2; TCRdb lists TRBD2, though no DNA is available to test this call. CDR1 and CDR2 from the germline V gene are MNHEY and SVGEGT. The CDR3 totals 14 residues. The CDR3 loop reads CASTETSSAGELFF.

The chain is built from TRBV12-3 or TRBV12-4 and TRBJ2-1; the D gene TCRdb calls, TRBD1, cannot be checked with no DNA. The CDR3 totals 17 residues. The CDR3 sequence: CASSSSGQANSYNEQFF.

This chain links TRBV29-1 with TRBJ2-7; lacking DNA, the TRBD2 call made by TCRdb goes unchecked. This CDR3 is 11 amino acids long. Germline V gene sequence: CDR1 SQVTM, CDR2 ANQGSEA. CDR3: CSVEIGTLSWF.

The V call is TRBV29-1, the J call TRBJ1-2. The CDR3 consists of 11 residues. Germline V lookup: CDR1 SQVTM, CDR2 ANQGSEA. CDR3 in amino acids: CSVEGTYGYTF.

This rearrangement joins TRBV30 to TRBJ2-1; TCRdb indicates TRBD1, and absent DNA this call remains unverified. Germline lookup yields CDR1 GTSNPN and CDR2 SVGIG (reference sequence). The CDR3 spans 15 residues. The CDR3 sequence is CAWSNRESSYNEQFF.

V usage is TRBV5-1 and J usage is TRBJ1-1. Germline-derived CDR1 and CDR2 are SGHRS and YFSETQ. This CDR3 spans 12 amino acids. The CDR3 spells CASSYGSTEAFF.

J is TRBJ2-5 and V is TRBV29-1; with no DNA, the TCRdb D assignment of TRBD2 cannot be verified. The length of the CDR3 is 16 residues. Per germline, CDR1 SQVTM and CDR2 ANQGSEA. CDR3 protein: CSVDAGHGSPQETQYF.

V gene TRBV12-5 combines with J gene TRBJ2-1; TCRdb names TRBD1, which stays unverified in the absence of DNA. Germline loops: CDR1 LGHNT, CDR2 FRNRAP. CDR3 length: 15 residues. CDR3 amino acids: CASGFWDDGRHEQFF.

The J gene is TRBJ2-3, the V gene TRBV7-9. This CDR3 comprises 14 residues. In germline, CDR1 is SEHNR, CDR2 FQNEAQ (reference sequence). CDR3 protein: CASSDRRDSDTQYF.

J is TRBJ2-3 and V is TRBV6-4; TCRdb's D gene call, TRBD1, goes unchecked for lack of DNA. CDR3 size: 14 residues. Per the germline V gene, CDR1 is MRHNA and CDR2 is SNTAGT. CDR3 loop: CASSKGADTDTQYF.